Listed here are 18 T cell receptor beta chains from one sample, sequenced in a study of identical twins. From the 5' RACE reads, TCRdb called clonotypes with MiXCR, one entry per CDR3 protein. The sample carries about 200,000 distinct CDR3 sequences, under 8.5% recorded once. This same sample was also part of a study on T cells expressing NK-cell markers.

Sequenced material: CD8+ T cells sorted from blood. The receptors were sampled from a woman aged 18-30 years in good health.

This clonotype came up a few times. This chain joins TRBV20-1 and TRBJ2-7; possibly TRBD1 or TRBD2 for D (5 bases each). The germline V gene has CDR1 DFQATT and CDR2 SNEGSKA (reference sequence). Trimming took 6 bases from V and 7 from J, leaving 19 bases between them. The CDR3 covers 13 residues. The CDR3 is CSARPGLGAEQYF. The CDR3 nucleotides are TGCAGTGCCAGACCGGGCCTCGGGGCTGAGCAGTACTTC.

This chain links TRBV9 with TRBJ1-5; D remains ambiguous. The CDR3 sequence is 15 residues long. Germline loops: CDR1 SGDLS, CDR2 YYNGEE. V lost 0 bases and J lost 5, with 12 bases in between. CDR3 DNA sequence: TGTGCCAGCAGCGTAGACGACACCACCTATCAGCCCCAGCATTTT. The encoded protein is CASSVDDTTYQPQHF.

This clonotype was detected only a few times. The rearrangement joins TRBV12-3 or TRBV12-4 to TRBJ2-2; 8 nucleotides match TRBD2. J gave up 6 bases and V 5 bases, and 11 bases lay outside the gene matches. CDR3 length: 16 amino acids. The CDR3 spells CASSPRGLAVAGELFF. In DNA, the CDR3 is TGTGCCAGCAGTCCCAGAGGACTAGCTGTAGCCGGGGAGCTGTTTTTT.

This clonotype has ten or more counts. V gene TRBV27 combines with J gene TRBJ1-1; D gene uncertain. This CDR3 has 13 residues. CDR1 MNHEY and CDR2 SMNVEV come from the germline V gene (reference sequence). V was shortened by 3 bases and J by 1 base, with 6 bases between the two germline ends. CDR3 residues: CASSFDGNTEAFF. CDR3 coding DNA: TGTGCCAGCAGTTTTGACGGGAACACTGAAGCTTTCTTT.

This clonotype came up many times. V gene TRBV5-1 combines with J gene TRBJ2-3; TRBD2 matches at 10 bases. Germline V lookup: CDR1 SGHRS, CDR2 YFSETQ. The ends lost 2 bases at V and 2 bases at J; junction bases unmatched: 14. This CDR3 is built from 19 residues. The CDR3 reads CASSFPSGGFDQDTDTQYF. As DNA, the CDR3 is TGCGCCAGCAGCTTTCCTAGCGGGGGTTTCGATCAAGACACAGATACGCAGTATTTT.

This clonotype was seen at least ten times. The gene calls are TRBV12-3 or TRBV12-4 and TRBJ2-1; D is uncertain. V was pared by 2 bases and J by 8 bases, with 4 bases between. The length of the CDR3 is 11 residues. In DNA form, the CDR3 reads TGTGCCAGCAGTTTATCGCATGAGCAGTTCTTC. Its protein is CASSLSHEQFF.

A few counts support this clonotype. The chain carries TRBV30 and TRBJ1-2, with 9 nucleotides matching TRBD1. J lost 4 bases, V lost 1 base, and 4 bases had no gene match. The CDR3 has 14 residues. CDR1 is GTSNPN, CDR2 SVGIG, per germline (reference sequence). The DNA of the CDR3 is TGTGCCTGGAGTGGGGGACAGGGCCCCTATGGCTACACCTTC. This encodes CAWSGGQGPYGYTF. Drawing the rest from reference TRBV30 and TRBJ1-2, the complete variable domain is SQTIHQWPATLVQPVGSPLSLECTVEGTSNPNLYWYRQAAGRGLQLLFYSVGIGQISSEVPQNLSASRPQDRQFILSSKKLLLSDSGFYLCAWSGGQGPYGYTFGSGTRLTVV.

This clonotype was found many times. The chain recombines TRBV29-1 with TRBJ1-2; D remains ambiguous. Germline CDR1 SQVTM, CDR2 ANQGSEA. CDR3 size: 10 residues. V lost 6 bases and J 6 bases, leaving 8 bases between the germline ends. The CDR3 DNA follows: TGCAGCGTAATGGACGATGGCTACACCTTC. It encodes CSVMDDGYTF.

This clonotype was picked up many times. The chain uses TRBV9 and TRBJ2-3; tentative D call: TRBD2 (5 bases). Trimming left V 3 bases short and J 7 bases short, with 15 bases between. Germline V lookup: CDR1 SGDLS, CDR2 YYNGEE. The CDR3 is 14 residues long. CDR3: CASSGRGRPHTQYF. The CDR3, as DNA: TGTGCCAGCAGCGGCAGAGGGCGGCCCCATACGCAGTATTTT.

This clonotype was seen ten or more times. The chain links TRBV29-1 to TRBJ2-7, with D perhaps given as TRBD1 or TRBD2 (5 bases each). Between the trimmed V and J ends, which lost 3 bases and 5 bases, there was a span of 11 bases. Germline V gene sequence: CDR1 SQVTM, CDR2 ANQGSEA. This CDR3 has 12 amino acids. CDR3 loop: CSVEGTRDEQYF. The CDR3 DNA reads as TGCAGCGTTGAGGGGACGCGGGACGAGCAGTACTTC.

This clonotype was observed a handful of times. The V and J genes are TRBV5-1 and TRBJ2-7, with 10 bases identical to TRBD2. The J segment lost 0 bases and the V segment lost 0 bases, leaving 3 bases of the junction unmatched. The CDR3 sequence is 16 residues long. Germline loops: CDR1 SGHRS, CDR2 YFSETQ. The CDR3 here is CASSLDGTSVSYEQYF. The CDR3 DNA sequence: TGCGCCAGCAGCTTGGATGGGACTAGCGTCTCCTACGAGCAGTACTTC.

The sample holds one count of this clonotype. V gene TRBV4-2 combines with J gene TRBJ2-1; no firm D call. The CDR3 has 11 amino acids. CDR1 and CDR2 (germline): LGHNA, YNFKEQ. V lost 10 bases and J lost 14, with 18 bases in between. The CDR3 DNA reads TGTGCCATGAGCCCCGGGCACCCGGAGTTCTTC. This encodes CAMSPGHPEFF.

In this sample, this clonotype turned up a few times. The chain is built from TRBV7-9 and TRBJ2-2; D unresolved. Germline CDR1 is SEHNR and CDR2 is FQNEAQ (reference sequence). Trimming cost V 4 bases and J 0 bases, with 9 bases left between them. The length of the CDR3 is 15 residues. CDR3 sequence: CASSSVGANTGELFF. For the CDR3, the DNA is TGTGCCAGCAGCTCGGTTGGAGCGAACACCGGGGAGCTGTTTTTT.

There are a few counts of this clonotype. The genes are TRBV4-2 and TRBJ1-1; the D gene is possibly TRBD1 (5 bases). The CDR3 is made up of 15 amino acids. Germline V CDR1 and CDR2: LGHNA, YNFKEQ. V gave up 0 bases and J gave up 1 base, with 9 bases separating them. The CDR3 nucleotides read TGTGCCAGCAGCCAAGAGCGGGGGTGGAACACTGAAGCTTTCTTT. Amino acid sequence: CASSQERGWNTEAFF.

There are a few counts of this clonotype. The rearrangement joins TRBV7-9 to TRBJ1-2; no definite D call. V lost 0 bases, J lost 3 bases, and 5 bases lay in between. CDR3 size: 13 residues. Germline CDR1 SEHNR, CDR2 FQNEAQ (reference sequence). The CDR3 loop reads CASSLASYYGYTF. For the CDR3, the DNA is TGTGCCAGCAGCTTAGCTTCATACTATGGCTACACCTTC. The full variable domain, completed using reference TRBV7-9 and TRBJ1-2, is DTGVSQNPRHKITKRGQNVTFRCDPISEHNRLYWYRQTLGQGPEFLTYFQNEAQLEKSRLLSDRFSAERPKGSFSTLEIQRTEQGDSAMYLCASSLASYYGYTFGSGTRLTVV.

To note about this clonotype: Germline is not matched at one junction end, which may reflect a read error. V is TRBV7-8 and J is TRBJ2-3; TRBD2 matches at 8 bases. The CDR3 extends over 15 amino acids. The germline V gene encodes CDR1 SGHVS and CDR2 FQNEAQ. CDR3 loop: CPSSLVRGGQDTQYF. The CDR3 DNA is TGTCCCAGCAGCTTAGTACGGGGGGGCCAAGATACGCAGTATTTT.

The chain links TRBV6-5 to TRBJ2-1; 9 bases match TRBD1. CDR3 size: 15 residues. The germline V gene has CDR1 MNHEY and CDR2 SVGAGI. With V trimmed by 6 bases and J by 6 bases, 9 bases remained unmatched. The CDR3 region has the DNA TGTGCCAGCAGCTTACAGGGGGACAGGGTCAATGAGCAGTTCTTC. Translated: CASSLQGDRVNEQFF.

This chain connects TRBV12-3 or TRBV12-4 to TRBJ2-7; possible D gene TRBD1, 5 bases. The V end lost 6 bases, the J end lost 4 bases, and 10 bases lay between the germline ends. The CDR3 loop spans 12 amino acids. CDR3 DNA: TGTGCCAGCAGGGACCAGGGTTACGAGCAGTACTTC. It is translated as CASRDQGYEQYF.